Included here is one TCR beta chain sequence, with context. The source of the sample is a study of blood T cell repertoires in COVID-19. Allocation to cohorts depended on clinical history reported by the participants. All recovered Cohort 3 donors got two negative PCRs, got clearance, or saw symptom resolution. The table came from immunoSEQ multiplex PCR; TCRdb's copy has only in-frame clones and leaves some out. The profile shows 250,000 to 400,000 clones, roughly 86% of them singletons. What was sequenced was PBMCs or T cells enriched from blood (not recorded which). The source is a woman in her twenties or thirties who had recovered from COVID-19.

CDR3 amino acids: CASSPGRGSTDTQYF. The CDR3 nucleotides are TGCGCCAGCAGCCCCGGGAGGGGGAGCACAGATACGCAGTATTTT. The V call is TRBV4-1, the J call TRBJ2-3; TRBD2 aligns across 8 bases. The CDR3 runs 15 residues. CDR1 and CDR2 from the germline V gene are MGHRA and YSYEKL. Losses at the gene ends were 4 bases for V and 0 bases for J; bases not matched to a gene: 3.